The 3 T cell receptor beta chains below were found in one sample sequenced in a study of tumor-infiltrating lymphocytes in primary liver carcinoma (dated by TCRdb to about 2017). For sequencing, an Illumina HiSeq 2500 was employed. Using a constant-region primer and ProtoScript II reverse transcriptase, TCRbeta-specific cDNA was reverse-transcribed from around 500 ng total RNA. The TCRbeta libraries were prepared through three rounds of nested multiplex PCR following a slightly modified ARM-PCR procedure. The first two PCR rounds used multiplex TRBV1-TRBV30 forward primers with a Cbeta reverse primer, each for about 10 cycles. TCRdb reanalyzed the raw reads on its own, using fastp at Q25 for trimming and MiXCR for clone calling, and kept in-frame beta chains. Rows are combined by CDR3 protein, so each entry shows the most common genes and DNA. Here the sample has roughly 180,000 distinct CDR3 sequences; 50% to 75% occur a single time. Around three quarters of the sample lies in the top ten.

Blood RNA was extracted from unsorted whole blood using TRIzol reagent, and germline DNA was obtained with the DNeasy Blood & Tissue kit. The sequenced sample was peripheral blood. All receptors derive from a man aged 35 to 55 with primary liver carcinoma and hepatitis B virus infection.

Only a few counts were recorded for this clonotype. This chain uses TRBV5-1 with TRBJ2-1; tentatively, D is TRBD1 or TRBD2 (5 bases each). V was cut by 0 bases and J by 6 bases, with 13 bases left in between. This CDR3 has 15 residues. Germline loops: CDR1 SGHRS, CDR2 YFSETQ. The CDR3 DNA reads TGCGCCAGCAGCTTGGAAGGGACGTGGGGCAATGAGCAGTTCTTC. This encodes CASSLEGTWGNEQFF.

This clonotype occurred a few times. CDR3: CASSYGQGPNQPQHF. CDR3 nucleotides: TGTGCCAGCAGTTATGGACAGGGGCCCAATCAGCCCCAGCATTTT. V and J are TRBV6-6 and TRBJ1-5, with TRBD1 matching over 9 bases. Germline CDR1 reads MNHNY; CDR2 reads SVGAGI (reference sequence). With 3 bases clipped from V and 3 bases from J, the junction kept 3 bases outside the gene matches. The CDR3 totals 15 residues.

The chain is built from TRBV6-6 and TRBJ2-3, with a possible D match to TRBD2 (5 bases). Germline CDR1 and CDR2: MNHNY and SVGAGI (reference sequence). Trimming removed 9 bases at V and 3 bases at J, with 13 bases between. The CDR3 length is 13 residues. The CDR3 here is CASFLAGTDTQYF. CDR3 DNA: TGTGCCAGTTTCCTAGCAGGAACAGATACGCAGTATTTT.